The clone carrying this T cell receptor beta chain occurred a few times. Its antigen is as yet unknown. This sample was taken from a study of early T cells in non-severe SARS-CoV-2 infection. As for the study in general: Sequenced material consisted of bulk RNA (from unsorted whole blood), and chains were unpaired. Regarding the study as a whole: Matching against VDJdb likely underestimated virus-specific expansions, favoring anti-spike CD8.

Individual cDNA molecules received unique molecular identifiers. TCRdb reanalysed the 5' RACE reads using MiXCR and keeps one entry per CDR3 protein. The sample includes 99,000 or so distinct CDR3 sequences, around 16% of them seen just once. V trimming: 2 bases; J trimming: 6 bases; junction bases outside the gene matches: 7. CDR1 is MDHEN, CDR2 SYDVKM, per germline. The CDR3 consists of 15 residues. The chain employs TRBV28 and TRBJ2-3; 8 nucleotides match TRBD1. Sample: whole blood. This clonotype was obtained from an adult who was a healthcare worker with PCR-confirmed SARS-CoV-2 infection or an uninfected control (not recorded which). Here the CDR3 DNA reads TGTGCCAGCAGTTTACTCCGGGACAGGTTCGATACGCAGTATTTT. Translating gives CASSLLRDRFDTQYF.